The 8 T cell receptor beta chains given below trace back to one sample, sequenced in a study of blood T cells in healthy people across ages. A second roughly 7 to 11 cycle PCR used barcoded and J-beta primers. TCRdb used MiXCR to reprocess the 5' RACE reads, holding one entry per CDR3 protein. The table has over 600,000 distinct CDR3 sequences, roughly 41% seen once. The sample comprised blood. The receptor source for this set is a man older than 75 in good health.

The V call is TRBV6-6, the J call TRBJ2-5; 10 bases align to TRBD1. The germline V gene has CDR1 MNHNY and CDR2 SVGAGI (reference sequence). The CDR3 runs 14 residues. The V and J ends lost 8 bases and 5 bases, in that order; junction bases with no gene match: 8. CDR3 in amino acids: CASSTTGGRETQYF. The CDR3 DNA is TGTGCCAGCTCCACGACAGGGGGCAGGGAGACCCAGTACTTC.

With regard to this clonotype: A clone one base away is much larger, so this may be a read error. The rearrangement joins TRBV7-2 to TRBJ2-1; D unresolved. The CDR3 runs to 13 residues. Germline CDR1 is SGHTA and CDR2 is FQGNSA. Trimming pared 5 bases from V and 5 bases from J, leaving 10 bases between. CDR3 nucleotides: TGTGCCAGCAGCGTACCCAGGCACAATGAGCAGTTCTTC. Translated, it gives CASSVPRHNEQFF.

There are a few counts of this clonotype. The rearrangement joins TRBV12-3 or TRBV12-4 to TRBJ2-1; 12 bases line up with TRBD1. V was pared by 6 bases and J by 7 bases, with 7 bases of the junction left unmatched. This CDR3 comprises 15 residues. The CDR3 protein is CASRSGTGGLNEQFF. The CDR3, as DNA: TGTGCCAGCAGATCCGGGACAGGGGGCTTAAATGAGCAGTTCTTC.

V and J are TRBV5-1 and TRBJ2-5; perhaps TRBD1 as D (5 bases). Germline V gene sequence: CDR1 SGHRS, CDR2 YFSETQ. The CDR3 is 18 amino acids. With 2 bases removed from V and 1 base from J, the gap between germline ends came to 21 bases. CDR3 bases: TGCGCCAGCAGCTTACGGCAGGGCGGAGTATCCTTCCAAGAGACCCAGTACTTC. Protein product: CASSLRQGGVSFQETQYF.

Only a few counts were recorded for this clonotype. The chain uses TRBV5-1 and TRBJ2-1; 12 nucleotides match TRBD2. CDR1 is SGHRS and CDR2 is YFSETQ in the germline V gene. Unmatched junction bases numbered 5, after V lost 5 bases and J lost 5 bases. The CDR3 loop spans 15 amino acids. CDR3 sequence: CASRSTSGSDNEQFF. CDR3 DNA: TGCGCCAGCAGATCGACTAGCGGGAGTGACAATGAGCAGTTCTTC.

This clonotype was counted once. A read error may be the cause here, since a much bigger clone is one base away. The V and J genes are TRBV6-6 and TRBJ2-1; D remains unclear. Trimming removed 11 bases at V and 0 bases at J, with 11 bases between. Germline CDR1 and CDR2: MNHNY and SVGAGI (reference sequence). The CDR3 length is 13 residues. The CDR3 loop reads CARSRYSYNEQFF. The CDR3 DNA sequence: TGTGCCCGCTCACGGTACTCCTACAATGAGCAGTTCTTC.

This clonotype came up a few times. The V call is TRBV20-1, the J call TRBJ2-5, with 10 bases fitting TRBD2. Germline loops: CDR1 DFQATT, CDR2 SNEGSKA (reference sequence). This CDR3 spans 16 amino acids. After removal of 3 bases from V and 4 bases from J, the junction contained 11 bases not matched to a gene. The CDR3 region is CSARDESSGSAETQYF. The CDR3, as DNA: TGCAGTGCTAGGGACGAATCTAGCGGGAGTGCAGAGACCCAGTACTTC.

This clonotype appeared a few times. The chain uses TRBV7-2 and TRBJ2-5; D is possibly TRBD1 (5 bases). V was trimmed by 1 base and J by 5 bases, leaving 14 bases between them. Germline loops: CDR1 SGHTA, CDR2 FQGNSA. The length of the CDR3 is 15 residues. The CDR3 loop is CASSLESRGRETQYF. CDR3 DNA: TGTGCCAGCAGCTTAGAGTCTAGGGGAAGGGAGACCCAGTACTTC.